This is a list of T cell receptor beta chains from one sample in a study of control samples from healthy donors and cancer patients. Sequenced by immunoSEQ multiplex PCR; TCRdb stores in-frame clones only, minus some. The sample has 130,000 or so clones; about 90% are singletons. What was sequenced was blood. These receptors were obtained from a man between 18 and 29 years old in good health. CDR3s include the opening cysteine and the closing phenylalanine or tryptophan. Fields, in order: clone size, V gene, D gene, J gene, CDR3 DNA, CDR3 protein. A D gene is named only where the DNA matches it firmly. A clone size is listed for some rows: how often the clone was seen (once, few, many), or a class if it is expanded.

>-|TRBV9|-|TRBJ2-3
TGTGCCAGCAGCACTACCGGGGGCGGGTTGACACCCTACACAGATACGCAGTATTTT
CASSTTGGGLTPYTDTQYF
>-|TRBV7-9|TRBD2|TRBJ2-3
TGTGCCAGCACCTTTAGCGGGGCCCCCACAGATACGCAGTATTTT
CASTFSGAPTDTQYF
>-|TRBV5-6|-|TRBJ1-2
TGTGCCAGCAGCTTGGTGTCCGCAGACGGCTACACCTTC
CASSLVSADGYTF
>once|TRBV7-6|TRBD2|TRBJ2-3
TGTGCCAGCAGCTTAGTACGCGGGGGGGCAACAGATACGCAGTATTTT
CASSLVRGGATDTQYF
>-|TRBV11-1|-|TRBJ1-3
TGTGCCAGCAGCTTTTCCGGGGGACGACCTGGAAACACCATATATTTT
CASSFSGGRPGNTIYF
>-|TRBV4-3|TRBD1|TRBJ1-1
TGCGCCAGCAGCCATAACGACAGGGGCACTGAAGCTTTCTTT
CASSHNDRGTEAFF
>-|TRBV7-6|-|TRBJ2-3
TGTGCCAGCAGCTTAAATAGCGGTGCCACAGATACGCAGTATTTT
CASSLNSGATDTQYF
>-|TRBV10-1|TRBD2|TRBJ2-1
TGCGCCAGCAGTGACGGGACTAGGGCCTACAATGAGCAGTTCTTC
CASSDGTRAYNEQFF
>-|TRBV2|-|TRBJ1-6
TGTGCCAGCAGTCTAGACAGGAAGAATTCACCCCTCCACTTT
CASSLDRKNSPLHF
>-|TRBV30|-|TRBJ2-7
TGTGCCGGGGGAGTAGTCGGGGAAAGAGAGCAGTACTTC
CAGGVVGEREQYF
>-|TRBV5-1|TRBD2|TRBJ2-7
TGCGCCAGCAGCTTTATAAGCGGGGACTCCTACGAGCAGTACTTC
CASSFISGDSYEQYF
>-|TRBV27|-|TRBJ2-2
TGTGCCAGCAGTTTATCGATCTCGGACACCGGGGAGCTGTTTTTT
CASSLSISDTGELFF
>once|TRBV5-1|TRBD1|TRBJ2-3
TGCGCCAGCAGCCCGGACAGGGCCACAGATACGCAGTATTTT
CASSPDRATDTQYF
>-|TRBV5-5|-|TRBJ2-1
TGTGCCAGCAGCTTGGAATTTGGGGGGGCTGACTACAATGAGCAGTTCTTC
CASSLEFGGADYNEQFF
>-|TRBV5-1|-|TRBJ2-1
TGCGCCAGCAGCTTGATCGAGGGCGTCAATGAGCAGTTCTTC
CASSLIEGVNEQFF